This passage covers 25 T cell receptor beta chains from one sample sequenced in a study of T cell changes during pregnancy in multiple sclerosis. Only in-frame clones appear in the TCRdb table, and some are missing; sequencing was by immunoSEQ multiplex PCR. The profile shows about 13,000 clones, roughly 90% of them singletons. The source was CD8+ T cells from peripheral blood mononuclear cells, collected after pregnancy. Receptors originate from a female donor in good health, enrolled as a control in a pregnancy study.

This rearrangement joins TRBV7-8 to TRBJ1-2; D call uncertain. This CDR3 is 12 amino acids long. With 0 bases removed from V and 6 bases from J, the gap between germline ends came to 5 bases. Germline V CDR1 and CDR2: SGHVS, FQNEAQ. The CDR3 protein is CASSLARDGYTF. The CDR3 DNA reads TGTGCCAGCAGCTTAGCGAGGGATGGCTACACCTTC.

CDR3 nucleotide sequence: TGTGCCAGCAGCTTAGTGGGAAGCGGTTCCTTCTACGAGCAGTACTTC. Amino acids: CASSLVGSGSFYEQYF. The rearrangement uses TRBV7-9 and TRBJ2-5; D is possibly TRBD2 (5 bases). The end of the DNA is better explained by TRBJ2-7, so the J call may be wrong. The germline V gene encodes CDR1 SEHNR and CDR2 FQNEAQ (reference sequence). The CDR3 totals 16 residues.

The chain joins TRBV18 to TRBJ1-3; 7 bases align to TRBD1. The CDR3 is 15 residues long. Losses at the gene ends were 8 bases for V and 2 bases for J; bases not matched to a gene: 9. From germline, CDR1 is KGHSH and CDR2 LQKENI. The CDR3 sequence is CASATPTGPGNTIYF. The CDR3 bases are TGTGCCAGCGCAACCCCGACAGGGCCTGGAAACACCATATATTTT.

The chain has TRBV19 and TRBJ2-2, with 7 positions matching TRBD1. CDR1 is LNHDA, CDR2 SQIVND, per germline (reference sequence). This CDR3 has 11 amino acids. Trimming removed 11 bases from V and 8 bases from J; junction bases left unmatched: 5. The CDR3 sequence: CAPTGWGELFF. CDR3 nucleotides: TGTGCCCCGACAGGGTGGGGGGAGCTGTTTTTT.

V gene TRBV6-5 combines with J gene TRBJ2-2; 9 positions agree with TRBD1. Per the germline V gene, CDR1 is MNHEY and CDR2 is SVGAGI. J was trimmed by 3 bases and V by 6 bases; bases with no gene match: 2. This CDR3 has 14 amino acids. The DNA of the CDR3 is TGTGCCAGCAGCCGGGACAGGGACACCGGGGAGCTGTTTTTT. This gives the protein CASSRDRDTGELFF.

This sequence joins TRBV11-3 and TRBJ2-7, with a possible D match to TRBD2 (6 bases). The CDR3 extends over 15 amino acids. From germline, CDR1 is SGHNT and CDR2 YENEEA. Between the trimmed V and J ends, which lost 0 bases and 2 bases, there was a span of 11 bases. CDR3 DNA sequence: TGTGCCAGCAGCTTAGATCACGGGGGAACCTACGAGCAGTACTTC. Translating gives CASSLDHGGTYEQYF.

The J gene is TRBJ2-5, the V gene TRBV28; a possible D gene is TRBD1 (5 bases). V was shortened by 3 bases and J by 2 bases, with 7 bases between the two germline ends. Germline V CDR1 and CDR2: MDHEN, SYDVKM. The CDR3 extends over 13 amino acids. The CDR3 region is CASSFAGQETQYF. In nucleotides, the CDR3 is TGTGCCAGCAGTTTTGCAGGGCAAGAGACCCAGTACTTC.

The chain links TRBV5-1 to TRBJ1-6; perhaps TRBD1 as D (6 bases). Germline values: CDR1 SGHRS, CDR2 YFSETQ. V gave up 1 base and J gave up 5 bases, with 10 bases separating them. The CDR3 runs to 15 residues. CDR3 sequence: CASSLWGLDNSPLHF. CDR3 DNA sequence: TGCGCCAGCAGCTTGTGGGGGCTCGATAATTCACCCCTCCACTTT.

This clone has a handful of counts. This chain uses TRBV7-3 with TRBJ2-2, with D tentatively TRBD2 (6 bases). Germline-derived CDR1 and CDR2 are SGHTA and FQGTGA. Between the trimmed V and J ends, which lost 0 bases and 0 bases, there was a span of 11 bases. The CDR3 contains 17 residues. The CDR3: CASSLTPGTANTGELFF. The CDR3 nucleotides read TGTGCCAGCAGCTTAACCCCAGGGACTGCGAACACCGGGGAGCTGTTTTTT.

There are a few counts of this clone. The chain uses TRBV4-2 and TRBJ2-5; 12 bases line up with TRBD1. V was pared by 0 bases and J by 4 bases, with 3 bases of the junction left unmatched. The CDR3 has 16 residues. Germline CDR1 LGHNA, CDR2 YNFKEQ. CDR3 nucleotides: TGTGCCAGCAGCCAAGATGGGACAGGGGGCGCAGAGACCCAGTACTTC. It codes for CASSQDGTGGAETQYF.

The J gene is TRBJ2-3, the V gene TRBV6-5; 11 positions match TRBD2. From germline, CDR1 is MNHEY and CDR2 SVGAGI. This CDR3 is 16 amino acids long. The V gene end was trimmed by 4 bases and the J gene end by 2 bases; junction bases not matched to a gene: 5. This CDR3 is CASSSIAGGNTDTQYF. In DNA, the CDR3 is TGTGCCAGCAGTTCTATAGCGGGAGGGAACACAGATACGCAGTATTTT.

The J gene is TRBJ1-6, the V gene TRBV5-6, with TRBD1 matching 8 bases. The CDR3 has 14 amino acids. Germline trimming cut 3 bases from V and 8 bases from J; bases unmatched to any gene: 4. Germline V gene lookup returns CDR1 SGHDT and CDR2 YYEEEE. The CDR3 here is CASSSTGGHSPLHF. The DNA for the CDR3 is TGTGCCAGCAGCTCAACAGGGGGGCATTCACCCCTCCACTTT.

This sequence joins TRBV28 and TRBJ2-7; TRBD1 aligns across 9 bases. CDR1 is MDHEN, CDR2 SYDVKM, per germline. The CDR3 has 14 residues. Unmatched junction bases numbered 2, after V lost 2 bases and J lost 3 bases. CDR3 region: CASSLTGGDYEQYF. CDR3 DNA sequence: TGTGCCAGCAGTTTAACAGGGGGCGACTACGAGCAGTACTTC.

This chain uses TRBV5-1 with TRBJ2-7, with TRBD1 matching 8 bases. The germline gives CDR1 SGHRS, CDR2 YFSETQ. J was trimmed by 3 bases and V by 3 bases; bases with no gene match: 5. This CDR3 spans 14 amino acids. Here the CDR3 DNA reads TGCGCCAGCAGCTCCGGGACAGGCGTCTACGAGCAGTACTTC. Its translation is CASSSGTGVYEQYF.

This rearrangement joins TRBV28 to TRBJ2-7, with 8 positions matching TRBD2. V shed 2 bases and J 7 bases; nucleotides not matched to a gene: 10. This CDR3 is 15 amino acids long. CDR1 is MDHEN, CDR2 SYDVKM, per germline. The CDR3 protein is CASSLPRGGVGEQYF. CDR3 nucleotide sequence: TGTGCCAGCAGTTTACCCCGGGGGGGGGTGGGGGAGCAGTACTTC.

The rearrangement links TRBV7-8 to TRBJ1-5, with D possibly TRBD1 on 6 matching bases. With 1 base removed from V and 3 bases from J, the gap between germline ends came to 13 bases. Germline CDR1 and CDR2: SGHVS and FQNEAQ. The CDR3 extends over 16 amino acids. This CDR3 reads CASSLVGQGINQPQHF. The CDR3 region has the DNA TGTGCCAGCAGCTTAGTAGGTCAGGGGATCAATCAGCCCCAGCATTTT.

The chain uses TRBV27 and TRBJ1-2, with unresolved D. Germline assignment: CDR1 MNHEY and CDR2 SMNVEV (reference sequence). The CDR3 runs to 13 residues. With 2 bases removed from V and 6 bases from J, the gap between germline ends came to 10 bases. CDR3 DNA sequence: TGTGCCAGCAGTTTAATGGCAGGCGATGGCTACACCTTC. As protein: CASSLMAGDGYTF.

The rearrangement links TRBV28 to TRBJ2-5; 16 bases map to TRBD2. There are 16 residues in the CDR3. Trimming removed 9 bases from V and 5 bases from J; junction bases left unmatched: 9. Germline V gene sequence: CDR1 MDHEN, CDR2 SYDVKM. CDR3 residues: CASLPGLAGGRETQYF. Written as DNA, the CDR3 is TGTGCCAGTCTTCCGGGACTAGCGGGAGGGCGGGAGACCCAGTACTTC. Combining the CDR3 with reference TRBV28 and TRBJ2-5 gives the whole variable domain DVKVTQSSRYLVKRTGEKVFLECVQDMDHENMFWYRQDPGLGLRLIYFSYDVKMKEKGDIPEGYSVSREKKERFSLILESASTNQTSMYLCASLPGLAGGRETQYFGPGTRLLVL.

The chain has TRBV9 and TRBJ2-2; D unresolved. V lost 0 bases and J lost 4, with 7 bases in between. The CDR3 loop spans 14 amino acids. From germline, CDR1 is SGDLS and CDR2 YYNGEE. CDR3 region: CASSVVGGTGELFF. DNA of the CDR3: TGTGCCAGCAGCGTAGTTGGCGGCACCGGGGAGCTGTTTTTT.

The J gene is TRBJ1-3, the V gene TRBV15; D gene uncertain. The length of the CDR3 is 16 residues. From germline, CDR1 is LNHNV and CDR2 YYDKDF (reference sequence). The V gene lost 0 bases and the J gene lost 0 bases, with 9 bases spanning the gap. The CDR3 loop reads CATSREHGLSGNTIYF. Written as DNA, the CDR3 is TGTGCCACCAGCAGAGAGCATGGGCTCTCTGGAAACACCATATATTTT.

The V gene is TRBV6-1, the J gene TRBJ2-7, with 10 bases that match TRBD2. This CDR3 spans 19 amino acids. From germline, CDR1 is MNHNS and CDR2 SASEGT. V lost 0 bases, J lost 2 bases, and 13 bases stayed unmatched. CDR3 in amino acids: CASSEAVSRGTSVTYEQYF. The CDR3 region has the DNA TGTGCCAGCAGTGAAGCGGTCTCGCGAGGGACTAGCGTCACCTACGAGCAGTACTTC.

V is TRBV28 and J is TRBJ2-1, with 11 bases aligning to TRBD2. Germline V CDR1 and CDR2: MDHEN, SYDVKM. V trimming: 2 bases; J trimming: 5 bases; junction bases outside the gene matches: 11. The CDR3 has 18 residues. The CDR3 DNA reads as TGTGCCAGCAGTTTAAATGGTCGACTAGCGGGACCAAACAATGAGCAGTTCTTC. Its protein product is CASSLNGRLAGPNNEQFF.

This chain connects TRBV10-3 to TRBJ2-5, with D perhaps matching TRBD2 (6 bases). The germline V gene has CDR1 ENHRY and CDR2 SYGVKD. The length of the CDR3 is 13 residues. V lost 8 bases and J 7 bases, leaving 17 bases between the germline ends. CDR3 protein: CAIVEDLGGTQYF. CDR3 nucleotide sequence: TGTGCCATCGTCGAGGACCTCGGGGGGACCCAGTACTTC.

The rearrangement links TRBV7-9 to TRBJ2-7; D may be TRBD1 (5 bases). The CDR3 is 15 amino acids. Germline CDR1 is SEHNR and CDR2 is FQNEAQ (reference sequence). The germline V and J ends were trimmed by 4 bases and 2 bases, with 15 bases remaining between them. The CDR3 protein is CASSSDSLYPYEQYF. CDR3 coding DNA: TGTGCCAGCAGCTCCGACAGCCTCTATCCCTACGAGCAGTACTTC.

V is TRBV19 and J is TRBJ2-7; 7 bases are a match to TRBD2. Per germline, CDR1 LNHDA and CDR2 SQIVND (reference sequence). Germline trimming cut 1 base from V and 1 base from J; bases unmatched to any gene: 10. The CDR3 length is 17 residues. The CDR3 sequence: CASSIGGDGGKSYEQYF. CDR3 nucleotide sequence: TGTGCCAGTAGTATAGGGGGCGACGGGGGGAAATCCTACGAGCAGTACTTC.